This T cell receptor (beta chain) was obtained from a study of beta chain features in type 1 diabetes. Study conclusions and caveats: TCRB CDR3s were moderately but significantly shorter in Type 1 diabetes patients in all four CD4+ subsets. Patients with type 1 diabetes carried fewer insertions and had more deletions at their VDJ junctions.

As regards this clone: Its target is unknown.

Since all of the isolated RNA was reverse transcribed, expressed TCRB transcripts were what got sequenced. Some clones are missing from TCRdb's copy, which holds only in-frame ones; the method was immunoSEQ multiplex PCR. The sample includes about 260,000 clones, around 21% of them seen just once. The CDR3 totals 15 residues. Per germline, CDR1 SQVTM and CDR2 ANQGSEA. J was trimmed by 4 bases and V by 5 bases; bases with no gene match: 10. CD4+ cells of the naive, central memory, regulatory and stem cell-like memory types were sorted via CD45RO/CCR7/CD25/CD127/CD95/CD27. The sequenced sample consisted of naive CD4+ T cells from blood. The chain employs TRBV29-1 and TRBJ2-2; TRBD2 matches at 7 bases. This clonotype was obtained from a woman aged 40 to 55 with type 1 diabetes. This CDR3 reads CSVFHSGILTGELFF. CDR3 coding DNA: TGCAGCGTTTTTCACAGCGGGATCCTCACCGGGGAGCTGTTTTTT.